The next 4 T cell receptor beta chains were all read from a single sample in a study of shared clonotypes between healthy human individuals. The method was immunoSEQ multiplex PCR; TCRdb's version includes in-frame clones alone and lacks a portion of them. The repertoire includes about 2 million clones, around 96% of them detected once, and more than 0.9% sits in the top ten. Naivety among CD8 cells was defined by CD45RO negativity and positive CCR7 selection, thereby excluding terminally differentiated effector memory CD45RA+ cells. The specimen sequenced was naive CD8+ T cells sorted from blood. The receptors stem from a man younger than 35 in good health.

V and J are TRBV25-1 and TRBJ1-2; 8 nucleotides match TRBD1. Germline V gene sequence: CDR1 MGHDK, CDR2 SYGVNS. The CDR3 contains 13 residues. J gave up 7 bases and V 3 bases, and 4 bases lay outside the gene matches. The CDR3 reads CASSDQGASGYTF. The CDR3 DNA reads as TGTGCCAGCAGTGACCAGGGGGCGTCTGGCTACACCTTC.

The J gene is TRBJ2-5, the V gene TRBV7-2; tentatively, D is TRBD1 (6 bases). V shed 1 base and J shed 1 base, with 13 bases lying between them. Germline CDR1 SGHTA, CDR2 FQGNSA. This CDR3 contains 16 residues. Here the CDR3 DNA reads TGTGCCAGCAGCTTAGAACCACAGGGCGGCCAAGAGACCCAGTACTTC. Its translation: CASSLEPQGGQETQYF.

The chain has TRBV29-1 and TRBJ2-1; 7 positions agree with TRBD2. The CDR3 length is 17 residues. Germline V gene data show CDR1 as SQVTM and CDR2 as ANQGSEA. J was trimmed by 0 bases and V by 7 bases; bases with no gene match: 15. The CDR3 DNA is TGCAGCGCTATTTCCCCGTGGCGGGAGAACTCCTACAATGAGCAGTTCTTC. The encoded protein is CSAISPWRENSYNEQFF.

The chain combines TRBV21-1 with TRBJ2-7. TRBV21-1 constitutes a pseudogene. This CDR3 comprises 14 residues. CDR3 protein: CASSKAGDGYEQYF. In nucleotides, the CDR3 is TGTGCCAGCAGCAAAGCGGGGGACGGATACGAGCAGTACTTC.